These 7 T cell receptor beta chains share one sample of origin, sequenced in a study of response to subunit inactivated influenza vaccine. One entry per CDR3 protein results from TCRdb running MiXCR on the RT-PCR reads. The table lists 800,000 to 1,000,000 distinct CDR3 sequences, about 20% of them singletons. The sample in question was PBMCs from blood, obtained about 5 days after vaccination. The origin of the receptors is a man aged 45-65 years who received an inactivated influenza vaccine.

The chain uses TRBV10-3 and TRBJ2-7; the match to TRBD1 covers 10 bases. The V gene end was trimmed by 2 bases and the J gene end by 2 bases; junction bases not matched to a gene: 0. The CDR3 sequence is 14 residues long. Germline values: CDR1 ENHRY, CDR2 SYGVKD. DNA of the CDR3: TGTGCCATCAGTGAGGACAGGGGGCCCTACGAGCAGTACTTC. Its translation: CAISEDRGPYEQYF.

Only a few counts were recorded for this clonotype. The chain uses TRBV5-1 and TRBJ2-3; tentatively, D is TRBD1 (5 bases). The CDR3 consists of 13 residues. V was shortened by 5 bases and J by 6 bases, with 13 bases between the two germline ends. Germline CDR1 reads SGHRS; CDR2 reads YFSETQ. CDR3 nucleotides: TGCGCCAGCAGTTCATCAGGGTCCGATACGCAGTATTTT. Protein: CASSSSGSDTQYF.

This clonotype was observed a handful of times. V is TRBV15 and J is TRBJ1-1; no clear D gene. Trimming shortened V by 3 bases and J by 5 bases, and 16 bases separated the two germline ends. The CDR3 spans 15 residues. The germline gives CDR1 LNHNV, CDR2 YYDKDF (reference sequence). The CDR3 is CATSRTDWARTEAFF. The CDR3 DNA follows: TGTGCCACCAGCAGGACTGACTGGGCGCGGACTGAAGCTTTCTTT.

In its sample, this clonotype was seen a few times. The V and J genes are TRBV24-1 and TRBJ2-7; the match to TRBD1 covers 7 bases. This CDR3 has 14 residues. Germline CDR1 and CDR2: KGHDR and SFDVKD. V lost 4 bases, J lost 3 bases, and 5 bases stayed unmatched. The CDR3 sequence is CATSDGTDYYEQYF. The CDR3, as DNA: TGTGCCACCAGTGACGGGACAGATTACTACGAGCAGTACTTC.

The genes are TRBV30 and TRBJ2-3; 8 bases are a match to TRBD2. The CDR3 length is 16 residues. Germline CDR1 GTSNPN, CDR2 SVGIG (reference sequence). V was pared by 1 base and J by 2 bases, with 8 bases of the junction left unmatched. The CDR3 sequence is CAWSADSGVNTDTQYF. The CDR3 DNA reads TGTGCCTGGAGTGCTGATAGCGGGGTGAACACAGATACGCAGTATTTT.

The chain uses TRBV4-3 and TRBJ2-1; the match to TRBD2 covers 8 bases. V dropped 1 base and J dropped 4; count of bases not matched to a gene: 9. Germline assignment: CDR1 LGHNA and CDR2 YSLEER. CDR3 length equals 17 residues. The CDR3 reads CASSQVGTGGAYNEQFF. CDR3 in DNA: TGCGCCAGCAGCCAAGTCGGAACGGGGGGGGCATACAATGAGCAGTTCTTC.

The V and J genes are TRBV29-1 and TRBJ1-1, with D unresolved. The V gene lost 7 bases and the J gene lost 4 bases, with 19 bases spanning the gap. Looked up from germline, CDR1 is SQVTM and CDR2 is ANQGSEA. The CDR3 covers 14 residues. CDR3 protein: CSAEPAGRITEAFF. The CDR3 DNA is TGCAGCGCCGAACCGGCGGGTCGGATCACTGAAGCTTTCTTT.